This T cell receptor (beta chain) is drawn from a study of shared clonotypes between healthy human individuals. Produced via immunoSEQ multiplex PCR; TCRdb's table is partial and in-frame only. The table records some 2 million clones, over 85% of them present only once. Trimming cost V 5 bases and J 3 bases, with 6 bases left between them. From germline, CDR1 is SEHNR and CDR2 FQNEAQ (reference sequence). The CDR3 sequence is 12 residues long. Sequenced input: naive CD4+ T cells sorted from blood. Subset here: CD45RA+ positively selected. The source is a man aged 18 to 30 in good health. The chain uses TRBV7-9 and TRBJ2-3; D is perhaps TRBD1 (5 bases). The CDR3 DNA sequence: TGTGCCAGCAGCCGGACAACAGATACGCAGTATTTT. It encodes CASSRTTDTQYF.